This T cell receptor beta chain was sequenced for a study of blood T cell repertoires in COVID-19 (dated by TCRdb to 2019 to 2021). At the level of the whole study: Samples from collaborators originated in the United States, Italy and Spain and spanned both the acute and convalescent phases of COVID-19. Where available, HLA class I and class II types were obtained from metadata supplied by the sample provider rather than from assay-based typing. The material from the prospective study consisted of cDNA or gDNA derived from T cells, B-cell-depleted T cells, or PBMCs. The samples were drawn from two sources: the first 160 participants of the ongoing ImmuneRACE study, and 950 to 1,500 subjects contributed by 6 global collaborators. The repertoires were made available in a free public database intended to serve as a resource for research on the immune response to SARS-CoV-2. The dataset comprised deeply sampled blood TCRbeta repertoires from subjects exposed to, actively infected with, or recovered from COVID-19. Sample metadata almost always included a de-identified subject ID, COVID-19 status, age in years and sex.

The collaborating institutions used their own protocols to collect whole blood in K2EDTA tubes. For TCRbeta analysis, collaborator samples were shipped as frozen whole blood, as isolated PBMCs, or as DNA extracted from either sample type. The immunoSEQ Assay, a bias-controlled multiplex PCR, was used to amplify TCRbeta CDR3 regions from genomic DNA. On the study's bioinformatics: Within the assay, amplification of reference gene primers was used to estimate how many nucleated cells each sample contained. Sequence reads were collapsed and filtered to measure the absolute abundance of every unique TCRbeta CDR3 rearrangement. For each sample, productive Simpson clonality was calculated as the square root of Simpson's diversity index across productive rearrangements. TCRdb limited this immuneACCESS table to in-frame rearrangements with V and J called. A share of clones is missing; checked studies link under half to unresolved V genes, and the rest is unexplained. V, J and clone size reflect that table, while D and trimming were determined from the DNA. Here the sample has 80,000 to 100,000 clones; around 87% occur a single time. The leading ten clones occupy 20% of the sample.

Results and caveats for the whole study, not just this receptor: The quantity of clinical and demographic metadata differed by source and by participant and was supplied without curation.

On this clone itself: It has no known antigen specificity. Base quality data are lacking; no much larger clone is found one base away.

Taken from the germline V gene, the CDR1 and CDR2 loops are SGHTA and FQGTGA. Counted from cysteine to phenylalanine, this CDR3 has 15 amino acids. Here the CDR3 DNA is all that survives: 45 bases in frame from base 1. For this chain, trimming is 5 bases at the V end and 9 bases at the J end, and the number of junction bases without a gene match is 12. Sequenced material: peripheral blood. The sequence was collected from a human donor in a cohort sampled during active COVID-19. The rearrangement joined TRBV7-3 to TRBJ2-1; the junction holds 8 bases that match TRBD2. In nucleotide form, the sequence is TGTGCCAGCAGCCCGGGACTAGGAGAAGGGGGTGAGCAGTTCTTC. This sequence encodes CASSPGLGEGGEQFF.